One and the same sample provided the 20 T cell receptor beta chains below, sequenced in a study of post-analysis software for immune sequencing data. These TCRs are of unknown antigen specificity. Prepared libraries of TCR beta cDNA carried unique molecular identifiers. Via MiXCR, TCRdb re-called the PCR reads, giving one row per CDR3 protein. Altogether hundreds of thousands of distinct CDR3 sequences are present, 39% being singletons, with the ten largest covering around 8%. Broader study findings: Included in a set of roughly five TRBV segments more frequent in patients than controls were TRBV5-6, TRBV5-1 and TRBV20-1.

What was sequenced was blood. Receptor source: a girl under 10 years old with multiple sclerosis.

As to this clonotype: The junction does not match germline at one end; this may be a read error. This chain connects TRBV18 to TRBJ2-5; 7 nucleotides match TRBD1. The CDR3 is 14 residues long. The V gene's germline CDR1 is KGHSH and CDR2 LQKENI. The CDR3 sequence is CASSPETGKETQDF. DNA for the CDR3: TGTGCCAGCTCACCTGAGACAGGGAAAGAGACCCAGGACTTC.

The rearrangement uses TRBV5-1 and TRBJ2-1; TRBD2 agrees at 10 bases. CDR3 length: 14 residues. The germline V gene encodes CDR1 SGHRS and CDR2 YFSETQ. V was clipped by 4 bases and J by 6 bases; unmatched bases: 4. The CDR3 DNA reads TGCGCCAGCAGCCCCGTAGCGGGAGGCAATGAGCAGTTCTTC. Protein product: CASSPVAGGNEQFF. Full variable domain (missing parts from reference TRBV5-1 and TRBJ2-1): KAGVTQTPRYLIKTRGQQVTLSCSPISGHRSVSWYQQTPGQGLQFLFEYFSETQRNKGNFPGRFSGRQFSNSRSEMNVSTLELGDSALYLCASSPVAGGNEQFFGPGTRLTVL.

This clonotype was picked up a small number of times. V gene TRBV6-6 combines with J gene TRBJ2-3; no definite D call. V lost 2 bases, J lost 6 bases, and 9 bases lay in between. Germline CDR1 MNHNY, CDR2 SVGAGI (reference sequence). The CDR3 consists of 13 residues. DNA for the CDR3: TGTGCCAGCAGTTACATATTCGGCGATACGCAGTATTTT. Protein product: CASSYIFGDTQYF.

This chain uses TRBV20-1 with TRBJ2-4; D call uncertain. Trimming pared 7 bases from V and 6 bases from J, leaving 13 bases between. The germline V gene encodes CDR1 DFQATT and CDR2 SNEGSKA (reference sequence). This CDR3 is 12 amino acids long. The CDR3 coding sequence is TGCAGTGTTCCAACGGACGGAAACATTCAGTACTTC. Translation gives CSVPTDGNIQYF.

The table lists this clonotype with a count of one. The chain is built from TRBV27 and TRBJ2-6; D tentatively reads TRBD1 or TRBD2 (6 bases each). V lost 4 bases and J lost 2, with 12 bases in between. Germline-derived CDR1 and CDR2 are MNHEY and SMNVEV (reference sequence). This CDR3 comprises 16 residues. The CDR3 reads CASSSLGGPGANVLTF. CDR3 bases: TGTGCCAGCAGTTCCTTAGGGGGGCCTGGGGCCAACGTCCTGACTTTC. Using reference TRBV27 and TRBJ2-6 for the parts outside the CDR3, the full variable domain is EAQVTQNPRYLITVTGKKLTVTCSQNMNHEYMSWYRQDPGLGLRQIYYSMNVEVTDKGDVPEGYKVSRKEKRNFPLILESPSPNQTSLYFCASSSLGGPGANVLTFGAGSRLTVL.

This clonotype was recorded a few times. The chain joins TRBV6-5 to TRBJ1-1; D remains ambiguous. Trimming left V 2 bases short and J 3 bases short, with 7 bases between. Germline lookup yields CDR1 MNHEY and CDR2 SVGAGI. This CDR3 spans 13 amino acids. The CDR3, as DNA: TGTGCCAGCAGTTACCCCGGGTACACTGAAGCTTTCTTT. Amino acid sequence: CASSYPGYTEAFF.

This clonotype was observed a handful of times. The V call is TRBV6-1, the J call TRBJ1-5, with unresolved D. Trimming stripped 7 bases from V and 0 bases from J, with 19 bases between. CDR1 and CDR2 from the germline V gene are MNHNS and SASEGT. This CDR3 has 17 residues. CDR3 nucleotide sequence: TGTGCCAGCAAATCCACCCGAATTGGGTATAGCAATCAGCCCCAGCATTTT. Protein: CASKSTRIGYSNQPQHF.

V gene TRBV5-1 combines with J gene TRBJ2-5; 7 bases fit TRBD1. Gene TRBJ2-7 matches the end of the DNA better, so the J call may be wrong. This CDR3 contains 14 residues. The germline V gene has CDR1 SGHRS and CDR2 YFSETQ. The CDR3 loop is CASSLNRQGNEQYF. DNA for the CDR3: TGCGCCAGCAGCCTAAACCGACAGGGCAACGAGCAGTACTTC.

This clonotype came up many times. The rearrangement links TRBV4-3 to TRBJ2-5; 11 bases line up with TRBD1. V shed 0 bases, J shed 4 bases, and the junction held 7 bases outside the gene matches. CDR3 length equals 17 residues. The germline V gene encodes CDR1 LGHNA and CDR2 YSLEER. Here the CDR3 DNA reads TGCGCCAGCAGCCAAGAACTTGGACAGGGGGCTGGAGAGACCCAGTACTTC. Translated: CASSQELGQGAGETQYF.

In this sample, this clonotype turned up a few times. V usage is TRBV20-1 and J usage is TRBJ2-5, with D perhaps TRBD2 (6 bases). Trimming left V 5 bases short and J 0 bases short, with 16 bases between. The CDR3 length is 15 residues. Germline-derived CDR1 and CDR2 are DFQATT and SNEGSKA (reference sequence). CDR3 amino acids: CSAGVGSGYQETQYF. CDR3 DNA: TGCAGTGCTGGAGTTGGTAGCGGCTACCAAGAGACCCAGTACTTC.

This rearrangement joins TRBV29-1 to TRBJ1-5; TRBD1 is a possible D gene (6 bases). Trimming cost V 4 bases and J 3 bases, with 10 bases left between them. Germline values: CDR1 SQVTM, CDR2 ANQGSEA. The CDR3 sequence is 13 residues long. CDR3: CSVAGHYNQPQHF. CDR3 in DNA: TGCAGCGTTGCGGGACATTACAATCAGCCCCAGCATTTT.

This clonotype was picked up a small number of times. The rearrangement uses TRBV6-1 and TRBJ2-7; no firm D call. V lost 4 bases to trimming and J lost 3 bases, with 7 bases between them. Germline V CDR1 and CDR2: MNHNS, SASEGT. The CDR3 totals 12 residues. CDR3 sequence (DNA): TGTGCCAGCAGTGCCCTAATCTACGAGCAGTACTTC. This sequence encodes CASSALIYEQYF.

The chain links TRBV29-1 to TRBJ2-2; 11 bases agree with TRBD1. Germline V gives CDR1 SQVTM, CDR2 ANQGSEA. This CDR3 has 14 residues. J lost 5 bases, V lost 5 bases, and 4 bases had no gene match. CDR3 residues: CSVSDRGLTGELFF. CDR3 nucleotide sequence: TGCAGCGTTTCGGACAGGGGGCTTACCGGGGAGCTGTTTTTT.

V usage is TRBV6-5 and J usage is TRBJ1-6; D call uncertain. The V gene's germline CDR1 is MNHEY and CDR2 SVGAGI. The CDR3 totals 13 residues. The V end was cut by 8 bases, the J end by 2 bases, with 7 bases between. In DNA, the CDR3 is TGTGCCAGCGGGGAGGCCTATAATTCACCCCTCCACTTT. Protein product: CASGEAYNSPLHF.

This clonotype was detected only a few times. The chain joins TRBV7-2 to TRBJ2-3; 7 bases are shared with TRBD1. Per germline, CDR1 SGHTA and CDR2 FQGNSA. This CDR3 is 14 amino acids long. V gave up 8 bases and J gave up 2 bases; unmatched junction bases: 7. CDR3 in amino acids: CASGTGTDTDTQYF. The DNA for the CDR3 is TGTGCCAGCGGTACCGGGACAGACACAGATACGCAGTATTTT.

The rearrangement links TRBV29-1 to TRBJ2-1, with 14 nucleotides matching TRBD2. This CDR3 region has 14 residues. V gave up 7 bases and J gave up 6 bases; unmatched junction bases: 5. Germline-derived CDR1 and CDR2 are SQVTM and ANQGSEA. In DNA, the CDR3 is TGCAGCGGCCTGGGACTAGCGGGGGTCAATGAGCAGTTCTTC. Translated, it gives CSGLGLAGVNEQFF.

This clonotype was seen more than once but under ten times. This chain joins TRBV7-2 and TRBJ2-7; D perhaps matches TRBD1 (6 bases). The CDR3 consists of 14 residues. In germline, CDR1 is SGHTA, CDR2 FQGNSA. V gave up 0 bases and J gave up 3 bases, with 9 bases separating them. DNA for the CDR3: TGTGCCAGCAGCTTAGCTGGACAGTTCTACGAGCAGTACTTC. The encoded protein is CASSLAGQFYEQYF.

The chain is built from TRBV7-8 and TRBJ1-1, with D hard to call. Germline CDR1 reads SGHVS; CDR2 reads FQNEAQ. CDR3 length: 13 residues. Deletions cut 8 bases from V and 1 base from J, with 11 bases between. The CDR3 nucleotides read TGTGCCAGCGCAAGGGCGAGGAACACTGAAGCTTTCTTT. It encodes CASARARNTEAFF. The full variable domain, in which reference TRBV7-8 and TRBJ1-1 provide the parts outside the CDR3, is GAGVSQSPRYKVAKRGQDVALRCDPISGHVSLFWYQQALGQGPEFLTYFQNEAQLDKSGLPSDRFFAERPEGSVSTLKIQRTQQEDSAVYLCASARARNTEAFFGQGTRLTVV.

The chain links TRBV6-2 or TRBV6-3 to TRBJ2-5, with D unclear. The end of the DNA fits TRBJ2-7 better, so the J call may be wrong. The CDR3 loop spans 11 amino acids. Germline V CDR1 and CDR2: MNHEY, SVGEGT. The CDR3 reads CATRRSNEQYF. The CDR3 region has the DNA TGTGCCACCAGACGAAGTAACGAGCAGTACTTC.

This clonotype was found a few times. The V call is TRBV10-3, the J call TRBJ2-3; TRBD2 agrees at 8 bases. Germline CDR1 is ENHRY and CDR2 is SYGVKD. The V segment lost 8 bases and the J segment 0 bases; nucleotides outside the gene matches: 10. CDR3 length: 16 residues. DNA of the CDR3: TGTGCCATCGGTGGGGGTAGCGGGGCTAGCACAGATACGCAGTATTTT. As protein: CAIGGGSGASTDTQYF.